This T cell receptor (beta chain) was captured in a study of cytomegalovirus exposure and HLA in healthy donors (dated by TCRdb to the late 2010s). A note on the overall study: In an earlier analysis of approximately 640 of the donors, approximately 260 Gb of sequence data and 90 million to 120 million unique TCR beta sequences from 150 million to 200 million T cells were reported. Roughly 320 gigabases of sequencing data and 70 million to 100 million unique TCR sequences made up an early release that covered some 640 HLA-typed donors. Among the roughly 400 genotyped donors, around 79% belonged to the genetic ancestry cluster associated with self-reported Caucasian donors. The study was designed to test whether signatures of past pathogen exposure could be identified by cataloging public T cell receptors. The T cell repertoires of about 700 subjects were profiled by immunosequencing and related to cytomegalovirus serostatus. Besides the first cohort of under 700 subjects, a separate validation cohort made up of roughly 130 different subjects was used. High-throughput TCR immunosequencing, statistical association of individual TCRs with disease status, and machine learning were combined to predict cytomegalovirus infection status. A later analysis re-analyzed previously published TCR beta repertoires from hundreds of donors and added high-resolution HLA genotyping to study TCR occurrence patterns. Rather than drawing on any new phenotypic data, the later analysis identified candidate immune exposures from TCR beta sequences and the way those sequences occurred across donors. An earlier analysis of around 580 of the donors used high-throughput TCR beta sequencing to judge whether each TCR beta V gene segment behaved as functional or pseudogenic. Donor age, sex, ethnicity and CMV serostatus were compiled together with the repertoire data. A later genetic analysis took genome-wide SNP genotypes for about three fifths of the roughly 670 donors and used that subset as a discovery cohort. Every discovery cohort repertoire had been produced on one sequencing platform. Both class I and class II loci were covered by HLA typing, at four-digit resolution. The number of typed donors differed by locus: 629-630 for A, B, C, DRB1 and DQB1; about 520 for DQA1; 606 for DPA1; and 400 to 480 for DPB1. Four to six DR-DQ haplotypes were handled as single units for association and clustering because linkage in the cohort was strong. Across some 400 genotyped donors of the cohort, an average of approximately 200,000 unique TCR beta nucleotide sequences per donor were sequenced, and roughly 20% of those sequences were non-productive. What the research found in general, with its limitations: V-gene and J-gene trimming of TCR beta chains was associated with a missense DCLRE1C variant in a later genetic analysis, and the association was replicated in an independent cohort. CMV serostatus was the only immune exposure information available for the cohort. Some IMGT-functional V segments, including TRBV6-2 and TRBV6-3, could not be told apart with the 87-base-pair reads, so those segments were excluded. The authors suggested that the approach could potentially be extended to other disease states and immunological phenotypes. According to a later analysis, most CMV-associated TCR beta chains appeared to be HLA-restricted, and the HLA associations seemed to be driven largely by CMV exposure. A few of the identified cytomegalovirus-associated TCR beta chains were confirmed in vitro to be specific for cytomegalovirus antigens. A group of highly shared sequence variants was considered likely to be a technical artifact of the sequencing pipeline. The classifier was reported to diagnose cytomegalovirus status with high specificity and sensitivity in both the original cohort and the validation cohort. When HLA alleles, especially DR and DQ, strongly co-occurred, attributing TCR associations to individual alleles was difficult. A further reported finding was that TCR beta sequences accurately predicted the HLA-A and HLA-B alleles for most subjects in the first cohort. In a later analysis, several top co-occurrence clusters were reported to appear linked to parvovirus B19, influenza, CMV and Epstein-Barr virus. An earlier analysis of 450 to 750 of the donors showed that most TCR beta V segments appeared in productive rearrangements either about 90% or about 30% of the time, which broadly matched IMGT annotations. According to a later genetic analysis, donors in an Asian-associated ancestry cluster had fewer N-insertions in productive TCRs than the approximately 610-donor mean. In a later analysis, some 17,000 TCR beta sequences were associated with specific HLA alleles at a false discovery rate of 0.05. According to a later analysis, TCR association rates differed among HLA loci, with DRB1 alleles showing the most associated TCRs and HLA-C alleles showing the fewest. Linkage disequilibrium might explain the correlated functional status among segregating V segments, but an unknown experimental factor could not be ruled out. Presence/absence analyses assumed roughly uniform sequencing depth across donors, an assumption that may not hold. A later analysis found that HLA-associated TCR beta chains were more clonally expanded and had lower generation probabilities than equally common non-associated chains. Only TCR beta chains were sequenced in this cohort, and the absence of alpha or paired-chain data limited detectable features. Around 16 rarely observed V segments, including chromosome 9 orphons, were excluded from the earlier analysis of several hundred of the donors because counts were too low. Because HLA typing was unavailable for some donors at each locus, only the typed subset was used in association tests. Most TCR sequences were seen in very few donors, while some public TCRs were found in many individuals. The study gave a list of some 150 TCR beta chains associated with cytomegalovirus.

Concerning this clone itself: Its antigen is still unknown. Base quality data are lacking; no much larger clone is found one base away.

Library generation was performed with the immunoSEQ multiplex PCR assay. For the multiplex PCR, a mixture combining 60 forward primers for TCR Vbeta segments and 13 reverse primers for TCR Jbeta segments was used. The CDR3 region of rearranged TCR beta genes was amplified from genomic DNA with a multiplex PCR assay. The Illumina HiSeq System was used to sequence the amplified TCR beta libraries as 87-base-pair reads. The source study handled its data this way. Across the roughly 700 repertoires, a later analysis counted tens of millions of unique TCR beta chains, 9.5 million to 13 million of which were shared by at least two donors. Raw reads were error-corrected and collapsed into unique sequences with a nearest-neighbor algorithm that merged closely related sequences to remove PCR and sequencing errors. CDR3 sequences were aligned to IMGT reference sequences to assign V, D and J gene segments. For a sequence to be retained, a match of at least six nucleotides was required to both a V gene segment and a J gene segment. Rearrangements were called productive when the CDR3 lacked stop codons and stayed in frame with V and J; all others were non-productive. Following IMGT convention, CDR3 was defined as the stretch from the second conserved V-encoded cysteine to the conserved J-encoded phenylalanine. The earlier analysis of about 610 of the donors excluded sequences that lacked an unambiguous match to a single V gene segment. In an earlier analysis of 587 of the donors, V segments were called functional above 56.7% productive rearrangements and were called segregating when the between-donor standard deviation exceeded 5%. A statistical classification framework was built to diagnose cytomegalovirus status from the catalog of TCR beta chain sequences. In a later analysis, V and J genes were assigned by comparing TCR nucleotide sequences against IMGT/GENE-DB human TR gene sequences. Using the TCRdist pipeline, a later analysis assigned CDR3 sequences along with most-parsimonious VDJ recombination scenarios. In a later analysis, each TCR beta chain was defined by its CDR3 amino acid sequence together with its V-gene family, and reads lacking a unique V-gene family were excluded. To address suspected cross-contamination and a sequencing artifact, a later analysis removed some 620 highly shared, low-generation-probability nucleotide sequences. For each public chain, a later analysis derived a clonal expansion index from normalized ranks of inferred template counts within each repertoire. A later analysis computed generation probabilities with a VDJ recombination model fitted to out-of-frame rearrangements, and checked the results against IGoR. In a later analysis, hypergeometric tests were used to score TCR-TCR, TCR-HLA and TCR-CMV co-occurrence, with a repertoire-size bias correction applied to TCR pairs. In a later analysis, false discovery rates were estimated by permuting HLA or CMV assignments 20 times. A later analysis grouped co-occurring TCRs with DBSCAN, adding TCRdist sequence similarity when clustering within HLA-allele-positive subsets. Co-occurrence clustering excluded repertoires with fewer than 30,000 or more than 120,000 public chains, plus five with anomalous nucleotide sharing. What TCRdb holds here is the immuneACCESS table cut down to in-frame rearrangements. Part of the clones is not present; checked against another copy, under half of the missing clones reflect an unresolved V gene, and the others are unexplained. D and trimming were read from the DNA, whereas the V and J calls and clone size are those reported in that table. A total of 200,000 or so clones appear in this sample, 75% to 85% of them only once. The top ten hold roughly 6% of the sample.

Per the germline V gene (reference sequence), MNHEY is the CDR1 and SMNVEV is the CDR2. The cysteine opens and the phenylalanine closes a CDR3 of 13 amino acids. CDR3 DNA only is kept here, 39 bases in frame from base 1. The junction shows trimming of 6 bases on V and 4 bases on J, plus 13 bases between the germline ends. The cohort consisted of hundreds of healthy bone marrow donors. At the time of sampling, every cohort member was nominally healthy, though immune exposures that went unrecorded were likely present. The donor was CMV seropositive and belonged to the group of around 300 seropositive cohort members. Every donor gave a peripheral blood sample, and the peripheral blood mononuclear cells from that sample were used for TCR beta sequencing. Genomic DNA was extracted from the blood cell samples with the Qiagen DNeasy Blood Extraction Kit.

This TCR came from a woman between 45 and 60 years old in good health and CMV-seropositive. This sequence uses TRBV27 and TRBJ2-7; TRBD2 is a weak D gene call, 7 bases matching. Sample: PBMCs. The CDR3 loop reads CASSWRGRYEQYF. The DNA sequence is given as TGTGCCAGCAGCTGGCGGGGGCGGTACGAGCAGTACTTC.